This T cell receptor (beta chain) was captured by sequencing in a study of blood T cell repertoires in COVID-19. Study details: In each case, the material was cDNA or gDNA derived from T cells, B-cell-depleted T cells, or PBMCs.

The table lists this clone with a count of one. The junction had 6 bases not matched to a gene; V was cut back by 4 bases and J by 4 bases. Germline-derived CDR1 and CDR2 are GTSNPN and SVGIG (reference sequence). CDR3 length equals 15 residues. Original processing notes: It was from reference gene primer amplification that nucleated cell counts were estimated. Libraries were prepared by immunoSEQ multiplex PCR; TCRdb keeps only in-frame clonotypes and omits some of them. V and J calls and clone size are copied from that table; D and trimming were computed from the DNA. The sample has tens of thousands of clones, roughly 87% seen once; the top ten hold 15%.

The sample comprised peripheral blood. This clonotype was obtained from a man in his 60s with active COVID-19. The gene calls are TRBV30 and TRBJ2-2; 10 bases agree with TRBD1. The CDR3 spells CAWKIGTGVTGELFF. CDR3 bases: TGTGCCTGGAAAATCGGGACAGGGGTCACCGGGGAGCTGTTTTTT.